The sample holds a few counts of the clone carrying this T cell receptor beta chain. Its matching antigen is unknown. These data are taken from a study of OX40 agonist ivuxolimab in advanced cancers. V lost 6 bases and J 5 bases, leaving 10 bases between the germline ends. CDR1 LNHDA and CDR2 SQIVND come from the germline V gene (reference sequence). This CDR3 spans 12 amino acids. Libraries were prepared by immunoSEQ multiplex PCR; TCRdb keeps only in-frame clonotypes and omits some of them. The table records some 25,000 clones, approximately 86% of them present only once. Study outcomes and limitations: Relative to CD4+, CD8+ T cells held more expanded clones on average. Low normalized clonal expansion also occurred in some nonresponding patients.

The sample in question was CD4+ or CD8+ T cells sorted from blood, obtained in a trial of the OX40 agonist ivuxolimab. This chain links TRBV19 with TRBJ2-5; D might be TRBD1 or TRBD2, each matching 5 bases. This clonotype originated in an adult with an advanced solid tumor such as melanoma, head and neck, liver or kidney cancer. CDR3 nucleotide sequence: TGTGCCAGTAGCGAGTGGGGGGAGACCCAGTACTTC. This sequence encodes CASSEWGETQYF.